Below are 4 T cell receptor beta chains sequenced from a single sample in a study of CD8 T cells in Susac syndrome. After extraction with the RNeasy kit, 0.5 to 1 ug of the RNA was reverse transcribed using random hexamers. One entry per CDR3 protein, called by TCRdb with MiXCR from the immunoSEQ multiplex PCR reads. This repertoire shows roughly 89,000 distinct CDR3 sequences, 95% to 97% found once; its top ten account for 0.55% to 0.8%. The sample consisted of CD8+ T cells from PBMCs. The receptor set was obtained from a human donor with Susac syndrome.

The chain carries TRBV5-1 and TRBJ2-2, with no clear D. The CDR3 extends over 15 amino acids. The V end lost 2 bases, the J end lost 3 bases, and 11 bases lay between the germline ends. Germline-derived CDR1 and CDR2 are SGHRS and YFSETQ. CDR3 residues: CASSLPPGDTGELFF. DNA for the CDR3: TGCGCCAGCAGCTTACCTCCTGGGGACACCGGGGAGCTGTTTTTT.

The rearrangement uses TRBV6-5 and TRBJ2-7; possible D gene TRBD2, 5 bases. CDR1 is MNHEY and CDR2 is SVGAGI in the germline V gene. The CDR3 loop spans 15 amino acids. V lost 6 bases, J lost 4 bases, and 19 bases lay in between. Here the CDR3 reads CASSPSGPPRYEQYF. CDR3 in DNA: TGTGCCAGCAGCCCGAGCGGTCCGCCCCGATACGAGCAGTACTTC.

The chain employs TRBV9 and TRBJ2-1, with D possibly being TRBD1 or TRBD2 (7 bases each). Per the germline V gene, CDR1 is SGDLS and CDR2 is YYNGEE. With 4 bases removed from V and 6 bases from J, the gap between germline ends came to 20 bases. The CDR3 runs 16 residues. The CDR3 DNA sequence: TGTGCCAGCAGCCCCCGACAGGGAGGGGGTTTCAATGAGCAGTTCTTC. Encoded protein: CASSPRQGGGFNEQFF. The whole variable domain, filled in from reference TRBV9 and TRBJ2-1, reads DSGVTQTPKHLITATGQRVTLRCSPRSGDLSVYWYQQSLDQGLQFLIQYYNGEERAKGNILERFSAQQFPDLHSELNLSSLELGDSALYFCASSPRQGGGFNEQFFGPGTRLTVL.

The V call is TRBV5-1, the J call TRBJ2-7; TRBD1 or TRBD2 may be the D gene (5 bases each). Germline V CDR1 and CDR2: SGHRS, YFSETQ. CDR3 size: 14 residues. The V gene lost 0 bases and the J gene lost 3 bases, with 10 bases spanning the gap. CDR3 nucleotide sequence: TGCGCCAGCAGCTTGGGGACAAGCGGCTACGAGCAGTACTTC. Protein product: CASSLGTSGYEQYF.